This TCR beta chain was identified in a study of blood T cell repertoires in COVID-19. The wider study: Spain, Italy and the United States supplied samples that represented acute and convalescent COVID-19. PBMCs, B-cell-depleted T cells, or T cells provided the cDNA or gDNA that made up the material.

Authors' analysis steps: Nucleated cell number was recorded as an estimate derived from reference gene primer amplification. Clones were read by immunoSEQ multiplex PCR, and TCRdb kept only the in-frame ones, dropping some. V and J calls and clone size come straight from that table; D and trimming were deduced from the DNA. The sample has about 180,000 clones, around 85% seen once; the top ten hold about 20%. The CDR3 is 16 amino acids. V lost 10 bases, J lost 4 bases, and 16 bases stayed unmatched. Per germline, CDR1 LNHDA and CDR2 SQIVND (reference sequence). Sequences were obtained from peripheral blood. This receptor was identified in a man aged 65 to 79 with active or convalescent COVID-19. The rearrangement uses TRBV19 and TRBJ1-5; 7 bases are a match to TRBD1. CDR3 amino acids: CATKPTGGTANQPQHF. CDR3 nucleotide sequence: TGTGCCACCAAACCCACTGGAGGGACAGCAAATCAGCCCCAGCATTTT.